These 30 T cell receptor beta chains were sequenced from one sample in a study of graft-versus-host responses after intestinal transplantation. Antigens for these TCRs are unknown. Sequencing was performed with immunoSEQ multiplex PCR; in TCRdb, only in-frame clones are kept and a portion is missing. Counted here are 95,000 to 110,000 clones, approximately 84% occurring once; the ten biggest clones make up roughly 0.9%. The source was unstimulated CD4+ T cells sorted from spleen or lymph node cells, collected before intestinal transplant. The receptor source for this set is a human donor who received an intestinal transplant.

This chain connects TRBV11-2 to TRBJ2-7; tentatively, D is TRBD1 or TRBD2 (5 bases each). The CDR3 is made up of 14 amino acids. Trimming left V 4 bases short and J 2 bases short, with 12 bases between. Germline V gene data show CDR1 as SGHAT and CDR2 as FQNNGV. The CDR3 DNA is TGTGCCAGCAGCTACCGGGACCAGACCTACGAGCAGTACTTC. Translated, it gives CASSYRDQTYEQYF.

The chain is built from TRBV2 and TRBJ2-3, with 14 bases aligning to TRBD2. The CDR3 spans 18 residues. The germline CDR1 and CDR2 sequences are SNHLY and FYNNEI. Trimming took 6 bases from V and 0 from J; bases not matched to a gene: 8. The CDR3 reads CASSPSGLAGGSTDTQYF. CDR3 DNA: TGTGCCAGCAGCCCAAGTGGACTAGCGGGGGGTAGCACAGATACGCAGTATTTT. Full variable domain (outside the CDR3, taken from reference TRBV2 and TRBJ2-3): EPEVTQTPSHQVTQMGQEVILRCVPISNHLYFYWYRQILGQKVEFLVSFYNNEISEKSEIFDDQFSVERPDGSNFTLKIRSTKLEDSAMYFCASSPSGLAGGSTDTQYFGPGTRLTVL.

This clone showed up just once. This sequence joins TRBV5-1 and TRBJ2-7; tentatively, D is TRBD1 or TRBD2 (5 bases each). The CDR3 extends over 13 amino acids. Germline-derived CDR1 and CDR2 are SGHRS and YFSETQ. V was clipped by 7 bases and J by 4 bases, with 15 bases between them. CDR3 region: CASGRDDWYEQYF. In DNA form, the CDR3 reads TGCGCCAGCGGTAGGGACGACTGGTACGAGCAGTACTTC.

Of note for this clone: This specimen includes other DNA sequences encoding the same CDR3. This chain links TRBV11-2 with TRBJ2-3; 9 bases map to TRBD2. V was pared by 5 bases and J by 2 bases, with 8 bases of the junction left unmatched. This CDR3 is 16 amino acids long. Germline V CDR1 and CDR2: SGHAT, FQNNGV. The CDR3 DNA sequence: TGTGCCAGCAGCCCCCTGGCGGGAGGGTCCACAGATACGCAGTATTTT. This encodes CASSPLAGGSTDTQYF.

V is TRBV6-5 and J is TRBJ1-1; D gene uncertain. V was trimmed by 5 bases and J by 5 bases, leaving 6 bases between them. Per germline, CDR1 MNHEY and CDR2 SVGAGI. The CDR3 has 11 amino acids. This CDR3 reads CASSDVTEAFF. Written as DNA, the CDR3 is TGTGCCAGCAGTGACGTTACTGAAGCTTTCTTT.

The chain couples TRBV2 to TRBJ1-6, with D possibly TRBD1 on 5 matching bases. The CDR3 contains 15 residues. Germline V gene sequence: CDR1 SNHLY, CDR2 FYNNEI. With 4 bases removed from V and 9 bases from J, the gap between germline ends came to 16 bases. CDR3 coding DNA: TGTGCCAGCAGTGGGACACAGCAAACGGTTTCACCCCTCCACTTT. Translated: CASSGTQQTVSPLHF.

The chain carries TRBV10-3 and TRBJ2-5; 8 bases line up with TRBD2. This CDR3 region has 17 residues. The trim removed 0 bases at V and 2 bases at J, leaving 8 bases unmatched. The V gene's germline CDR1 is ENHRY and CDR2 SYGVKD. This CDR3 is CAISESSGTSGQETQYF. Written as DNA, the CDR3 is TGTGCCATCAGTGAGTCAAGTGGTACTAGCGGACAAGAGACCCAGTACTTC.

This clone appeared once. V usage is TRBV10-3 and J usage is TRBJ2-1; 7 bases match TRBD2. V dropped 6 bases and J dropped 8; count of bases not matched to a gene: 10. Germline lookup yields CDR1 ENHRY and CDR2 SYGVKD. CDR3 length: 14 amino acids. CDR3 amino acids: CAIRPAGLGDEQFF. As DNA, the CDR3 is TGTGCCATCAGACCAGCGGGGCTCGGGGATGAGCAGTTCTTC.

The chain has TRBV9 and TRBJ2-5; TRBD1 aligns across 10 bases. The V and J ends lost 3 bases and 3 bases, in that order; junction bases with no gene match: 5. This CDR3 is built from 15 residues. The germline V gene has CDR1 SGDLS and CDR2 YYNGEE. CDR3 sequence reads: CASSGDRGREETQYF. Here the CDR3 DNA reads TGTGCCAGCAGCGGCGACAGGGGGCGGGAAGAGACCCAGTACTTC.

V and J are TRBV5-6 and TRBJ1-2, with D unclear. The CDR3 extends over 13 amino acids. The ends were cut back, 4 bases at V and 6 bases at J, with 13 bases in the middle. Germline assignment: CDR1 SGHDT and CDR2 YYEEEE. The CDR3 nucleotides are TGTGCCAGCAGCCAAGCGGGCAAGGATGGCTACACCTTC. Residues: CASSQAGKDGYTF.

CDR3 amino acids: CASQGVVGNEQFF. CDR3 nucleotides: TGTGCCAGCCAGGGGGTTGTCGGCAATGAGCAGTTCTTC. The gene calls are TRBV2 and TRBJ2-1; 7 positions match TRBD1. The germline V gene encodes CDR1 SNHLY and CDR2 FYNNEI. The CDR3 is 13 amino acids. Trimming at V came to 8 bases and at J to 6 bases, leaving 7 bases not matched to a gene. Combining the CDR3 with reference TRBV2 and TRBJ2-1 gives the whole variable domain EPEVTQTPSHQVTQMGQEVILRCVPISNHLYFYWYRQILGQKVEFLVSFYNNEISEKSEIFDDQFSVERPDGSNFTLKIRSTKLEDSAMYFCASQGVVGNEQFFGPGTRLTVL.

The genes are TRBV5-6 and TRBJ2-5; D is ambiguous. Trimming removed 4 bases at V and 4 bases at J, with 5 bases between. In germline, CDR1 is SGHDT, CDR2 YYEEEE. The CDR3 is 11 residues long. The CDR3 nucleotides are TGTGCCAGCAGCACGATAGAGACCCAGTACTTC. Translation gives CASSTIETQYF.

This sequence joins TRBV5-1 and TRBJ2-7; 11 bases line up with TRBD2. Germline V CDR1 and CDR2: SGHRS, YFSETQ. The CDR3 is 13 amino acids. The V and J ends lost 4 bases and 10 bases, in that order; junction bases with no gene match: 7. The CDR3 sequence is CASSQTSGKIQYF. In nucleotides, the CDR3 is TGCGCCAGCAGCCAGACTAGCGGGAAAATTCAGTACTTC.

This sequence joins TRBV11-2 and TRBJ1-1; TRBD1 matches 7 bases. J lost 9 bases, V lost 4 bases, and 8 bases had no gene match. Germline V gene sequence: CDR1 SGHAT, CDR2 FQNNGV. The CDR3 has 13 residues. This CDR3 is CASSYRDRNKAFF. The CDR3 coding sequence is TGTGCCAGCAGCTACCGGGACAGAAACAAAGCTTTCTTT. Using reference TRBV11-2 and TRBJ1-1 for the parts outside the CDR3, the full variable domain is EAGVAQSPRYKIIEKRQSVAFWCNPISGHATLYWYQQILGQGPKLLIQFQNNGVVDDSQLPKDRFSAERLKGVDSTLKIQPAKLEDSAVYLCASSYRDRNKAFFGQGTRLTVV.

The genes are TRBV12-5 and TRBJ2-1; TRBD2 might be the D (6 bases). The CDR3 totals 14 residues. The V and J ends lost 3 bases and 1 base respectively, with 7 bases between them. The V gene's germline CDR1 is LGHNT and CDR2 FRNRAP. The CDR3 DNA sequence: TGTGCTAGTGGTTTAGGAGGGTCCTACAATGAGCAGTTCTTC. Residues: CASGLGGSYNEQFF.

The chain carries TRBV29-1 and TRBJ1-1; a weak D match, TRBD1 (6 bases). CDR3 length: 14 amino acids. Germline V gene data show CDR1 as SQVTM and CDR2 as ANQGSEA. The V and J ends lost 7 bases and 4 bases respectively, with 19 bases between them. The DNA of the CDR3 is TGCAGCGCTGGAGGACAGCCTAGGATCACTGAAGCTTTCTTT. Amino acids: CSAGGQPRITEAFF. Full variable domain (rest looked up from reference TRBV29-1 and TRBJ1-1): SAVISQKPSRDICQRGTSLTIQCQVDSQVTMMFWYRQQPGQSLTLIATANQGSEATYESGFVIDKFPISRPNLTFSTLTVSNMSPEDSSIYLCSAGGQPRITEAFFGQGTRLTVV.

The V gene is TRBV7-9, the J gene TRBJ1-6; the match to TRBD1 covers 7 bases. CDR3 length: 17 residues. CDR1 is SEHNR and CDR2 is FQNEAQ in the germline V gene (reference sequence). The J segment lost 0 bases and the V segment lost 4 bases, leaving 6 bases of the junction unmatched. This CDR3 is CASSSGQASSYNSPLHF. Here the CDR3 DNA reads TGTGCCAGCAGCTCCGGACAGGCCAGCTCCTATAATTCACCCCTCCACTTT.

This sequence joins TRBV5-1 and TRBJ1-1, with 9 bases fitting TRBD1. Germline loops: CDR1 SGHRS, CDR2 YFSETQ. This CDR3 is 14 amino acids long. The V segment lost 4 bases and the J segment 1 base; nucleotides outside the gene matches: 2. The CDR3 sequence: CASSGGQGNTEAFF. Here the CDR3 DNA reads TGCGCCAGCAGCGGGGGACAGGGGAACACTGAAGCTTTCTTT. Supplemented by reference TRBV5-1 and TRBJ1-1, the full variable domain reads KAGVTQTPRYLIKTRGQQVTLSCSPISGHRSVSWYQQTPGQGLQFLFEYFSETQRNKGNFPGRFSGRQFSNSRSEMNVSTLELGDSALYLCASSGGQGNTEAFFGQGTRLTVV.

The chain has TRBV7-9 and TRBJ1-4; D not resolved. This CDR3 has 15 residues. Germline values: CDR1 SEHNR, CDR2 FQNEAQ (reference sequence). V was cut by 0 bases and J by 2 bases, with 7 bases left in between. Here the CDR3 reads CASSLAGSTNEKLFF. The CDR3 DNA follows: TGTGCCAGCAGCTTAGCGGGGAGTACTAATGAAAAACTGTTTTTT.

This clone showed up just once. The J gene is TRBJ1-5, the V gene TRBV7-9; TRBD1 is a possible D gene (5 bases). V was pared by 5 bases and J by 7 bases, with 12 bases between. This CDR3 contains 13 residues. Germline V CDR1 and CDR2: SEHNR, FQNEAQ (reference sequence). This CDR3 reads CASSPQGSQPQHF. The CDR3 region has the DNA TGTGCCAGCAGCCCCCAGGGCAGCCAGCCCCAGCATTTT.

The V call is TRBV7-6, the J call TRBJ2-7, with D perhaps matching TRBD2 (6 bases). CDR3 length: 17 residues. The germline V and J ends were trimmed by 1 base and 0 bases, with 16 bases remaining between them. In germline, CDR1 is SGHVS, CDR2 FNYEAQ. The CDR3 reads CASSLVDVAVSSYEQYF. The CDR3 region has the DNA TGTGCCAGCAGCTTAGTGGACGTAGCGGTCAGCTCCTACGAGCAGTACTTC.

As concerns this clone: In the same sample, other DNA sequences code for this CDR3. The chain employs TRBV7-9 and TRBJ2-3; possible D gene TRBD1, 5 bases. Germline V gene data show CDR1 as SEHNR and CDR2 as FQNEAQ (reference sequence). Trimming removed 9 bases at V and 5 bases at J, with 12 bases between. This CDR3 spans 12 amino acids. The DNA for the CDR3 is TGTGCCAGTAGACGACAGCTAGATACGCAGTATTTT. As protein: CASRRQLDTQYF.

The J gene is TRBJ2-5, the V gene TRBV27; 8 bases match TRBD2. CDR1 and CDR2 from the germline V gene are MNHEY and SMNVEV (reference sequence). This CDR3 contains 14 residues. The junction had 6 bases not matched to a gene; V was cut back by 5 bases and J by 4 bases. This chain's CDR3 is CASSTSGGGETQYF. DNA of the CDR3: TGTGCCAGCAGTACAAGCGGGGGAGGAGAGACCCAGTACTTC.

The chain links TRBV5-1 to TRBJ1-5; D may be TRBD1 (6 bases). Germline lookup yields CDR1 SGHRS and CDR2 YFSETQ. The germline V and J ends were trimmed by 2 bases and 0 bases, with 9 bases remaining between them. The length of the CDR3 is 15 residues. This CDR3 is CASSFRGDSNQPQHF. DNA for the CDR3: TGCGCCAGCAGCTTCAGGGGAGATAGCAATCAGCCCCAGCATTTT.

For the CDR3, the DNA is TGCGCCAGCAGCTCCGGACAGAATAGATCACCCCTCCACTTT. This sequence encodes CASSSGQNRSPLHF. The chain recombines TRBV5-1 with TRBJ1-6; D might be TRBD1 (6 bases). Germline loops: CDR1 SGHRS, CDR2 YFSETQ. V lost 3 bases and J 10 bases, leaving 14 bases between the germline ends. The CDR3 extends over 14 amino acids.

J is TRBJ2-7 and V is TRBV28; the match to TRBD2 covers 8 bases. Germline assignment: CDR1 MDHEN and CDR2 SYDVKM. The CDR3 totals 15 residues. With 8 bases clipped from V and 6 bases from J, the junction kept 15 bases outside the gene matches. The CDR3 sequence: CASGPSGGEAGEQYF. CDR3 sequence (DNA): TGTGCCAGCGGACCAAGCGGGGGCGAAGCGGGCGAGCAGTACTTC.

V usage is TRBV19 and J usage is TRBJ2-4, with D perhaps TRBD2 (5 bases). With 1 base removed from V and 1 base from J, the gap between germline ends came to 14 bases. Germline V gene sequence: CDR1 LNHDA, CDR2 SQIVND (reference sequence). The CDR3 runs 17 residues. The CDR3 reads CASSIVGLAQAKNIQYF. The CDR3 nucleotides are TGTGCCAGTAGTATAGTAGGGCTAGCCCAGGCCAAAAACATTCAGTACTTC.

The chain couples TRBV6-5 to TRBJ1-6; D gene ambiguous. V was clipped by 5 bases and J by 0 bases, with 5 bases between them. The CDR3 is made up of 14 amino acids. Germline lookup yields CDR1 MNHEY and CDR2 SVGAGI. CDR3 coding DNA: TGTGCCAGCAGTCGGAGCTCCTATAATTCACCCCTCCACTTT. Its protein is CASSRSSYNSPLHF.

The chain combines TRBV18 with TRBJ2-5, with no clear D. Germline V gene lookup returns CDR1 KGHSH and CDR2 LQKENI. This CDR3 is built from 15 residues. Trimming took 5 bases from V and 1 from J, leaving 14 bases between them. This CDR3 reads CASSTMWSPQETQYF. In DNA form, the CDR3 reads TGTGCCAGCTCAACAATGTGGAGCCCCCAAGAGACCCAGTACTTC. Drawing the rest from reference TRBV18 and TRBJ2-5, the complete variable domain is NAGVMQNPRHLVRRRGQEARLRCSPMKGHSHVYWYRQLPEEGLKFMVYLQKENIIDESGMPKERFSAEFPKEGPSILRIQQVVRGDSAAYFCASSTMWSPQETQYFGPGTRLLVL.

The chain recombines TRBV6-5 with TRBJ2-7; D is possibly TRBD1 (5 bases). CDR1 is MNHEY and CDR2 is SVGAGI in the germline V gene. CDR3 length: 12 amino acids. V lost 6 bases to trimming and J lost 4 bases, with 10 bases between them. The CDR3 DNA sequence: TGTGCCAGCAGCCCTCGACAGTACGAGCAGTACTTC. It encodes CASSPRQYEQYF.